The 3 T cell receptor beta chains below come from one sample, sequenced in a study of CD8 T cells in ankylosing spondylitis. TCRdb re-derived calls from the 5' RACE reads in MiXCR, one entry per CDR3 protein. This sample yields around 300,000 distinct CDR3 sequences, of which roughly 10% are seen a single time; about 10% belongs to the top ten. The source material was blood, either unsorted or a sorted T cell fraction (not recorded which). Source of these receptors: a female donor with ankylosing spondylitis or in good health (not recorded which).

This rearrangement joins TRBV20-1 to TRBJ1-2; possible D gene TRBD1, 5 bases. Trimming stripped 3 bases from V and 2 bases from J, with 13 bases between. This CDR3 is built from 14 residues. The germline V gene encodes CDR1 DFQATT and CDR2 SNEGSKA (reference sequence). This CDR3 reads CSARGRQWNYGYTF. CDR3 DNA: TGCAGTGCTAGGGGGCGACAGTGGAACTATGGCTACACCTTC.

This clonotype was observed at least ten times. The V call is TRBV5-1, the J call TRBJ2-3; D is perhaps TRBD1 (6 bases). The germline gives CDR1 SGHRS, CDR2 YFSETQ. The CDR3 spans 14 residues. The germline V and J ends were trimmed by 4 bases and 4 bases, with 13 bases remaining between them. The CDR3, as DNA: TGCGCCAGCAGCCCAACAGGGATTGCAGATACGCAGTATTTT. Protein sequence: CASSPTGIADTQYF.

This clonotype was detected ten times or more. V is TRBV5-1 and J is TRBJ1-1; 7 positions match TRBD1. Germline CDR1 is SGHRS and CDR2 is YFSETQ. This CDR3 spans 13 amino acids. J lost 2 bases, V lost 6 bases, and 4 bases had no gene match. DNA for the CDR3: TGCGCCAGCACAGGGGACAGCAACACTGAAGCTTTCTTT. Protein: CASTGDSNTEAFF.